This passage covers 17 T cell receptor beta chains from one sample sequenced in a study of response to subunit inactivated influenza vaccine. Via MiXCR, TCRdb re-called the RT-PCR reads, giving one row per CDR3 protein. The sample carries about 700,000 distinct CDR3 sequences, about 15% recorded once. This specimen was PBMCs from blood, taken less than 15 days before vaccination. These receptors all come from a man aged 45-60 years who received an inactivated influenza vaccine.

V is TRBV2 and J is TRBJ2-7; D unclear. This CDR3 spans 15 amino acids. V dropped 3 bases and J dropped 0 bases, with 12 bases sitting between them. The germline CDR1 and CDR2 sequences are SNHLY and FYNNEI. The DNA of the CDR3 is TGTGCCAGCAGTGAGGAGAAGGGCGGCTCCTACGAGCAGTACTTC. This codes for CASSEEKGGSYEQYF.

Only a few counts were recorded for this clonotype. The chain is built from TRBV12-3 or TRBV12-4 and TRBJ2-1; 9 bases align to TRBD2. Losses at the gene ends were 7 bases for V and 8 bases for J; bases not matched to a gene: 15. The CDR3 sequence is 16 residues long. DNA for the CDR3: TGTGCCAGCACCCTTTACGGTAGCGGGAGTGTAGATGAGCAGTTCTTC. This translates into CASTLYGSGSVDEQFF.

The chain uses TRBV20-1 and TRBJ2-4; D is perhaps TRBD2 (5 bases). The CDR3 totals 14 residues. CDR1 and CDR2 from the germline V gene are DFQATT and SNEGSKA (reference sequence). V lost 5 bases, J lost 2 bases, and 13 bases lay in between. Here the CDR3 reads CSARAGASKNIQYF. DNA of the CDR3: TGCAGTGCTCGGGCGGGTGCCTCCAAAAACATTCAGTACTTC.

CDR3 bases: TGTGCCAGCAGCCATATCCAGAGCACAGATACGCAGTATTTT. Translation: CASSHIQSTDTQYF. The genes are TRBV3-1 and TRBJ2-3; D remains ambiguous. Per germline, CDR1 LGHDT and CDR2 YNNKEL (reference sequence). The CDR3 has 14 residues. V was pared by 3 bases and J by 0 bases, with 7 bases between.

J is TRBJ2-1 and V is TRBV12-3 or TRBV12-4; 7 bases agree with TRBD2. Trimming cost V 6 bases and J 3 bases; bases outside gene matches: 5. The CDR3 runs 14 residues. The CDR3, as DNA: TGTGCCAGCAGGGTAGCGGGCAGCTACAATGAGCAGTTCTTC. Translation: CASRVAGSYNEQFF.

This clonotype was seen more than once but under ten times. This chain connects TRBV7-6 to TRBJ2-5; D call uncertain. The CDR3 consists of 15 residues. The ends were cut back, 1 base at V and 1 base at J, with 10 bases in the middle. Germline CDR1 reads SGHVS; CDR2 reads FNYEAQ. The chain's CDR3 is CASSLVLAGQETQYF. CDR3 sequence (DNA): TGTGCCAGCAGCTTAGTCTTGGCAGGCCAAGAGACCCAGTACTTC.

This sequence joins TRBV6-5 and TRBJ1-2; TRBD1 is a possible D gene (5 bases). CDR1 is MNHEY and CDR2 is SVGAGI in the germline V gene. The V gene lost 2 bases and the J gene lost 7 bases, with 20 bases spanning the gap. This CDR3 has 16 residues. The CDR3 region has the DNA TGTGCCAGCAGTTACGCCGCGGACGGAACGGGACGTGGCTACACCTTC. It is translated as CASSYAADGTGRGYTF.

The chain couples TRBV12-3 or TRBV12-4 to TRBJ1-2, with D tentatively TRBD1 (6 bases). This CDR3 contains 16 residues. V was clipped by 6 bases and J by 4 bases, with 21 bases between them. The DNA for the CDR3 is TGTGCCAGCAGCACCGCGGGGGGCGTCTCGATCTATGGCTACACCTTC. Protein: CASSTAGGVSIYGYTF.

This clonotype was detected ten times or more. This chain uses TRBV10-1 with TRBJ1-2; weak D call: TRBD1 (6 bases). This CDR3 spans 16 amino acids. The V and J ends lost 3 bases and 1 base respectively, with 15 bases between them. In germline, CDR1 is WNHNN, CDR2 SYGVQD (reference sequence). The CDR3 is CASSDGTRLDNYGYTF. The CDR3 nucleotides are TGCGCCAGCAGTGATGGGACAAGACTCGATAACTATGGCTACACCTTC.

V gene TRBV20-1 combines with J gene TRBJ2-7; possibly TRBD1 for D (5 bases). From germline, CDR1 is DFQATT and CDR2 SNEGSKA (reference sequence). The CDR3 runs 13 residues. The V end lost 6 bases, the J end lost 7 bases, and 19 bases lay between the germline ends. The DNA of the CDR3 is TGCAGTGCAACGACAGTTTCCGAGGAGGAGCAGTACTTC. It is translated as CSATTVSEEEQYF.

V is TRBV25-1 and J is TRBJ2-7; D gene unclear. This CDR3 spans 12 amino acids. Between the trimmed V and J ends, which lost 4 bases and 5 bases, there was a span of 9 bases. Germline CDR1 reads MGHDK; CDR2 reads SYGVNS. The CDR3 DNA is TGTGCCAGCAGTGCTTACACGGACGAGCAGTACTTC. Its translation is CASSAYTDEQYF.

The chain uses TRBV7-8 and TRBJ2-3; 8 bases are shared with TRBD1. The CDR3 has 16 amino acids. V lost 2 bases and J lost 1; bases outside the gene matches: 5. Germline lookup yields CDR1 SGHVS and CDR2 FQNEAQ. The CDR3 DNA reads as TGTGCCAGCAGCTTACGGCAGGGGGCCCGCACAGATACGCAGTATTTT. This encodes CASSLRQGARTDTQYF.

This clonotype was observed a handful of times. The genes are TRBV7-2 and TRBJ2-7; 7 nucleotides agree with TRBD2. CDR1 and CDR2 from the germline V gene are SGHTA and FQGNSA. This CDR3 region has 13 residues. J gave up 4 bases and V 4 bases, and 4 bases lay outside the gene matches. In nucleotides, the CDR3 is TGTGCCAGCAGCTGGAGCGGGAATTACGAGCAGTACTTC. It translates to CASSWSGNYEQYF. Using reference TRBV7-2 and TRBJ2-7 for the parts outside the CDR3, the full variable domain is GAGVSQSPSNKVTEKGKDVELRCDPISGHTALYWYRQSLGQGLEFLIYFQGNSAPDKSGLPSDRFSAERTGGSVSTLTIQRTQQEDSAVYLCASSWSGNYEQYFGPGTRLTVT.

This chain uses TRBV4-1 with TRBJ2-7; a weak D match, TRBD2 (5 bases). From germline, CDR1 is MGHRA and CDR2 YSYEKL. This CDR3 contains 16 residues. The V gene lost 0 bases and the J gene lost 4 bases, with 16 bases spanning the gap. This CDR3 reads CASSQDPGGGLYEQYF. CDR3 DNA sequence: TGCGCCAGCAGCCAAGATCCAGGAGGAGGCTTATACGAGCAGTACTTC.

The chain's CDR3 is CATSDGAGDEQYF. DNA of the CDR3: TGTGCCACCAGTGATGGTGCAGGGGACGAGCAGTACTTC. The chain uses TRBV24-1 and TRBJ2-7; TRBD1 might be the D (6 bases). Germline assignment: CDR1 KGHDR and CDR2 SFDVKD. The CDR3 extends over 13 amino acids. Trimming shortened V by 3 bases and J by 5 bases, and 10 bases separated the two germline ends.

This clonotype was picked up a small number of times. The chain carries TRBV5-1 and TRBJ2-7, with TRBD2 matching over 10 bases. J lost 6 bases, V lost 1 base, and 7 bases had no gene match. Germline-derived CDR1 and CDR2 are SGHRS and YFSETQ. The length of the CDR3 is 15 residues. CDR3 protein: CASSLLLAGGSEQYF. CDR3 in DNA: TGCGCCAGCAGCTTGTTATTAGCGGGAGGTTCCGAGCAGTACTTC.

This clonotype was counted only a few times. The V call is TRBV4-3, the J call TRBJ2-2; weak D call: TRBD2 (6 bases). CDR3 size: 16 residues. V lost 4 bases, J lost 2 bases, and 14 bases lay in between. CDR1 and CDR2 (germline): LGHNA, YSLEER. The CDR3: CASSLRGTANTGELFF. The CDR3 region has the DNA TGCGCCAGCAGCCTGCGAGGGACTGCAAACACCGGGGAGCTGTTTTTT.